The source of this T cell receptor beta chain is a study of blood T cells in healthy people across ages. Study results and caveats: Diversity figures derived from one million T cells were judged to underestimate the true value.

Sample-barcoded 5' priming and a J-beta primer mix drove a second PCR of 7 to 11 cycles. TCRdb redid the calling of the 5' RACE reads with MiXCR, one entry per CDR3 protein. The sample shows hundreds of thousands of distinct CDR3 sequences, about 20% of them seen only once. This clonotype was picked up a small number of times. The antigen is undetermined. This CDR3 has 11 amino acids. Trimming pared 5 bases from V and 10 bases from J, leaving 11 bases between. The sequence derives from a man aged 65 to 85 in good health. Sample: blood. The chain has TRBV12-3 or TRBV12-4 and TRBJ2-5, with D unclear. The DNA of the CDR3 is TGTGCCAGCAGTCGGGCCATCTACCAGTACTTC. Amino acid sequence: CASSRAIYQYF.